Following are 26 T cell receptor beta chains from one sample sequenced in a study of T cell responses to AZD1222 COVID-19 vaccine. Assay used: immunoSEQ multiplex PCR; TCRdb lists only in-frame clones, some missing. The data show over 100,000 clones, about nine tenths seen once. Sequenced material: peripheral blood, taken on day 0 of AZD1222 vaccination. Source of these receptors: an adult in good health.

The V gene is TRBV19, the J gene TRBJ1-3; D gene ambiguous. The CDR3 has 17 amino acids. Per the germline V gene, CDR1 is LNHDA and CDR2 is SQIVND (reference sequence). With 2 bases removed from V and 3 bases from J, the gap between germline ends came to 17 bases. As DNA, the CDR3 is TGTGCCAGTAGTATACTGAACGTGGAGGAATTTGGAAACACCATATATTTT. Protein sequence: CASSILNVEEFGNTIYF.

The chain is built from TRBV18 and TRBJ2-1; 7 positions match TRBD1. From germline, CDR1 is KGHSH and CDR2 LQKENI. The CDR3 sequence is 16 residues long. Trimming removed 0 bases from V and 2 bases from J; junction bases left unmatched: 4. CDR3 region: CASSPPPGQTYNEQFF. Written as DNA, the CDR3 is TGTGCCAGCTCACCACCTCCGGGACAGACCTACAATGAGCAGTTCTTC.

The chain couples TRBV5-1 to TRBJ1-1; TRBD1 aligns across 10 bases. Germline lookup yields CDR1 SGHRS and CDR2 YFSETQ. CDR3 length: 15 amino acids. V trimming: 5 bases; J trimming: 4 bases; junction bases outside the gene matches: 8. DNA for the CDR3: TGCGCCAGCAGTCCCCGGGACAGGGGCGCCACTGAAGCTTTCTTT. It translates to CASSPRDRGATEAFF.

This clone was counted once. The genes are TRBV10-2 and TRBJ2-3, with D perhaps matching TRBD1 (6 bases). Deletions cut 3 bases from V and 5 bases from J, with 6 bases between. The CDR3 has 12 residues. Looked up from germline, CDR1 is WSHSY and CDR2 is SAAADI. In DNA form, the CDR3 reads TGCGCCAGCAGTGAAGGGGGAGATACGCAGTATTTT. This translates into CASSEGGDTQYF.

The chain has TRBV19 and TRBJ2-3; either TRBD1 or TRBD2 may supply D (5 bases each). The V end lost 8 bases, the J end lost 2 bases, and 8 bases lay between the germline ends. CDR1 and CDR2 (germline): LNHDA, SQIVND (reference sequence). CDR3 size: 12 residues. DNA for the CDR3: TGTGCCAGTGGGACCCACACAGATACGCAGTATTTT. Translating gives CASGTHTDTQYF.

The chain has TRBV7-2 and TRBJ1-1, with 7 bases aligning to TRBD1. Per the germline V gene, CDR1 is SGHTA and CDR2 is FQGNSA. The V segment lost 3 bases and the J segment 4 bases; nucleotides outside the gene matches: 8. There are 15 residues in the CDR3. CDR3 in amino acids: CASSLQGGRGTEAFF. The CDR3, as DNA: TGTGCCAGCAGCTTGCAGGGGGGTCGGGGCACTGAAGCTTTCTTT.

The genes are TRBV4-1 and TRBJ2-5, with 9 bases lining up with TRBD1. Trimming at V came to 4 bases and at J to 1 base, leaving 7 bases not matched to a gene. The length of the CDR3 is 16 residues. CDR1 is MGHRA and CDR2 is YSYEKL in the germline V gene. The CDR3 reads CASSPGQGPLQETQYF. CDR3 nucleotide sequence: TGCGCCAGCAGCCCCGGACAGGGGCCCCTCCAAGAGACCCAGTACTTC.

Turning to this clone: Other nucleotide sequences in the sample specify the same CDR3. The rearrangement uses TRBV5-1 and TRBJ1-1; the D is unclear. The CDR3 runs 14 residues. V lost 0 bases to trimming and J lost 0 bases, with 6 bases between them. The V gene's germline CDR1 is SGHRS and CDR2 YFSETQ. This CDR3 reads CASSLDPVNTEAFF. The CDR3 region has the DNA TGCGCCAGCAGCTTGGACCCGGTGAACACTGAAGCTTTCTTT. Drawing the rest from reference TRBV5-1 and TRBJ1-1, the complete variable domain is KAGVTQTPRYLIKTRGQQVTLSCSPISGHRSVSWYQQTPGQGLQFLFEYFSETQRNKGNFPGRFSGRQFSNSRSEMNVSTLELGDSALYLCASSLDPVNTEAFFGQGTRLTVV.

The V gene is TRBV6-5, the J gene TRBJ1-6; 8 nucleotides align to TRBD1. There are 15 residues in the CDR3. Per germline, CDR1 MNHEY and CDR2 SVGAGI. The junction had 8 bases not matched to a gene; V was cut back by 6 bases and J by 7 bases. The CDR3 protein is CASRPRDRWNSPLHF. The CDR3, as DNA: TGTGCCAGCAGACCCCGGGACAGGTGGAATTCACCCCTCCACTTT.

The J gene is TRBJ1-2, the V gene TRBV5-1; D may be TRBD1 (6 bases). The CDR3 runs 14 residues. The V gene lost 5 bases and the J gene lost 0 bases, with 11 bases spanning the gap. The germline CDR1 and CDR2 sequences are SGHRS and YFSETQ. CDR3 in DNA: TGCGCCAGCAGAGGGGGGACAACTAACTATGGCTACACCTTC. It is translated as CASRGGTTNYGYTF.

The V call is TRBV18, the J call TRBJ1-1, with D hard to call. CDR3 length equals 13 residues. The V end lost 2 bases, the J end lost 4 bases, and 8 bases lay between the germline ends. CDR1 KGHSH and CDR2 LQKENI come from the germline V gene. The CDR3 DNA sequence: TGTGCCAGCTCACCATCGCCGGGCACTGAAGCTTTCTTT. It yields the protein CASSPSPGTEAFF.

The chain has TRBV25-1 and TRBJ2-7, with D unclear. The CDR3 runs 12 residues. Deletions cut 8 bases from V and 3 bases from J, with 11 bases between. The V gene's germline CDR1 is MGHDK and CDR2 SYGVNS. The DNA for the CDR3 is TGTGCCAGCTCACAAACGGGCTACGAGCAGTACTTC. It is translated as CASSQTGYEQYF.

The chain combines TRBV6-5 with TRBJ1-3, with no clear D. Trimming took off 2 bases at V and 4 bases at J, with 6 bases between the two ends. This CDR3 is built from 13 residues. Germline-derived CDR1 and CDR2 are MNHEY and SVGAGI. In DNA, the CDR3 is TGTGCCAGCAGTTACAACGGGGGAAACACCATATATTTT. It is translated as CASSYNGGNTIYF.

In its sample, this clone was seen a few times. This chain joins TRBV7-9 and TRBJ1-4, with 10 nucleotides matching TRBD1. Germline CDR1 and CDR2: SEHNR and FQNEAQ (reference sequence). The length of the CDR3 is 16 residues. Unmatched junction bases numbered 8, after V lost 5 bases and J lost 5 bases. CDR3 in DNA: TGTGCCAGCAGCCTCTGGGGACAGGGGCTAAATGAAAAACTGTTTTTT. Amino acid sequence: CASSLWGQGLNEKLFF.

As regards this clone: This CDR3 is also generated by other DNA sequences in the sample. The V call is TRBV4-3, the J call TRBJ1-2; 7 positions agree with TRBD1. The germline V gene has CDR1 LGHNA and CDR2 YSLEER. V trimming: 0 bases; J trimming: 5 bases; junction bases outside the gene matches: 3. CDR3 length: 14 amino acids. The CDR3 protein is CASSQDRTGYGYTF. As DNA, the CDR3 is TGCGCCAGCAGCCAAGATCGGACAGGATATGGCTACACCTTC.

The rearrangement uses TRBV19 and TRBJ1-5; TRBD1 is a possible D gene (6 bases). This CDR3 is 15 amino acids long. CDR1 and CDR2 from the germline V gene are LNHDA and SQIVND (reference sequence). The germline V and J ends were trimmed by 5 bases and 3 bases, with 14 bases remaining between them. The CDR3 here is CASSLADRTNQPQHF. The CDR3 nucleotides read TGTGCCAGTAGTCTGGCCGACAGGACCAATCAGCCCCAGCATTTT. Filled out from reference TRBV19 and TRBJ1-5, the complete variable domain reads DGGITQSPKYLFRKEGQNVTLSCEQNLNHDAMYWYRQDPGQGLRLIYYSQIVNDFQKGDIAEGYSVSREKKESFPLTVTSAQKNPTAFYLCASSLADRTNQPQHFGDGTRLSIL.

The chain carries TRBV10-1 and TRBJ2-3, with 8 nucleotides matching TRBD2. The CDR3 is 15 residues long. The germline CDR1 and CDR2 sequences are WNHNN and SYGVQD (reference sequence). After removal of 6 bases from V and 1 base from J, the junction contained 6 bases not matched to a gene. The CDR3 DNA follows: TGCGCCAGCAGCCCGGTAGCGGGGCGCACAGATACGCAGTATTTT. Its translation is CASSPVAGRTDTQYF.

This chain links TRBV5-4 with TRBJ2-7; 11 bases line up with TRBD2. CDR1 is SGHNT, CDR2 YYREEE, per germline (reference sequence). The CDR3 length is 15 residues. J was trimmed by 4 bases and V by 3 bases; bases with no gene match: 6. This CDR3 is CASSYGLAGGYEQYF. DNA for the CDR3: TGTGCCAGCAGCTACGGACTAGCGGGCGGGTACGAGCAGTACTTC.

The chain joins TRBV6-5 to TRBJ1-3; D remains ambiguous. Trimming removed 7 bases from V and 0 bases from J, with 4 bases in between. Per germline, CDR1 MNHEY and CDR2 SVGAGI. The CDR3 is 12 residues long. The CDR3 reads CASTGSGNTIYF. As DNA, the CDR3 is TGTGCCAGCACGGGCTCTGGAAACACCATATATTTT.

The chain uses TRBV5-1 and TRBJ1-2; no clear D gene. CDR1 SGHRS and CDR2 YFSETQ come from the germline V gene. Trimming removed 0 bases at V and 0 bases at J, with 6 bases between. CDR3 length equals 14 residues. CDR3 DNA: TGCGCCAGCAGCTTGGCCTTAGCTAACTATGGCTACACCTTC. Translated, it gives CASSLALANYGYTF.

About this clone: The junction departs from the called germline gene at one end, perhaps through a read error. The rearrangement joins TRBV6-1 to TRBJ2-1, with 8 positions matching TRBD2. CDR1 is MNHNS, CDR2 SASEGT, per germline. This CDR3 contains 17 residues. The CDR3 sequence: CAGSEWGAGGTYNEQFF. The DNA for the CDR3 is TGTGCCGGCAGTGAATGGGGGGCGGGAGGCACCTACAATGAGCAGTTCTTC.

The J gene is TRBJ2-7, the V gene TRBV6-5; 7 bases map to TRBD1. Looked up from germline, CDR1 is MNHEY and CDR2 is SVGAGI. V shed 10 bases, J shed 2 bases, and the junction held 2 bases outside the gene matches. The length of the CDR3 is 11 residues. The DNA for the CDR3 is TGTGCCATCGACAGGGCCTACGAGCAGTACTTC. This gives the protein CAIDRAYEQYF.

CDR3 amino acids: CASSLTSEETQYF. In DNA, the CDR3 is TGTGCCAGCAGCTTAACTAGCGAAGAGACCCAGTACTTC. The genes are TRBV11-1 and TRBJ2-5; 7 bases align to TRBD2. The length of the CDR3 is 13 residues. Germline V CDR1 and CDR2: SGHAT, FQDESV (reference sequence). The V segment lost 2 bases and the J segment 3 bases; nucleotides outside the gene matches: 0.

The CDR3 DNA follows: TGTGCCAGCAGCGTAGGGGCAGGGAACCATGGCTACACCTTC. It codes for CASSVGAGNHGYTF. This chain uses TRBV9 with TRBJ1-2, with D maybe TRBD1 (5 bases). Per germline, CDR1 SGDLS and CDR2 YYNGEE. Trimming left V 0 bases short and J 6 bases short, with 12 bases between. This CDR3 is built from 14 residues. Based on the CDR3 plus reference TRBV9 and TRBJ1-2, the full variable domain is DSGVTQTPKHLITATGQRVTLRCSPRSGDLSVYWYQQSLDQGLQFLIQYYNGEERAKGNILERFSAQQFPDLHSELNLSSLELGDSALYFCASSVGAGNHGYTFGSGTRLTVV.

The gene calls are TRBV10-2 and TRBJ1-2, with 8 bases identical to TRBD1. Trimming cost V 6 bases and J 3 bases; bases outside gene matches: 6. The CDR3 is 14 amino acids. Per the germline V gene, CDR1 is WSHSY and CDR2 is SAAADI. CDR3 nucleotides: TGCGCCAGCAGGAGACAGGGGAACGACTATGGCTACACCTTC. Translation: CASRRQGNDYGYTF.

J is TRBJ2-1 and V is TRBV3-1 (or the pseudogene TRBV3-2); 7 bases are shared with TRBD1. Germline V gives CDR1 LGHDT, CDR2 YNNKEL (reference sequence). Trimming at V came to 2 bases and at J to 14 bases, leaving 9 bases not matched to a gene. The CDR3 is made up of 13 amino acids. The CDR3, as DNA: TGTGCCAGCAGCCAAAATAACAGGGGCCAGGAGTTCTTC. This translates into CASSQNNRGQEFF.